This T cell receptor beta chain was identified in a study of blood T cell repertoires in COVID-19 (TCRdb year 2020). For the wider study: The collaborator samples originated in the United States, Italy and Spain and spanned the acute and convalescent phases of COVID-19. The prospective study material was composed of cDNA or gDNA derived from T cells, B-cell-depleted T cells, or PBMCs. The dataset comprised deeply sampled blood TCRbeta repertoires from subjects exposed to, actively infected with, or recovered from COVID-19. The repertoires were released in a freely available public database meant as a resource for research on the immune response to SARS-CoV-2. The samples were drawn from two sources: the first 160 participants of the ongoing ImmuneRACE study, and 1,254 subjects contributed by 6 global collaborators. A de-identified subject ID, COVID-19 status, age in years and sex were almost always included in the sample metadata. HLA class I and class II types, where available, came from metadata supplied by the sample provider rather than from assay-based typing. The full study reports these points: The amount of clinical and demographic metadata varied by source and participant and was provided uncurated.

Collaborating institutions collected whole blood in K2EDTA tubes following their own protocols. For TCRbeta analysis, collaborators shipped samples in one of three forms: frozen whole blood, isolated PBMCs, or DNA extracted from either of those sample types. V loses 3 bases, J loses 5 bases, and the germline ends lie 10 bases apart. Including the terminal cysteine and phenylalanine, the CDR3 comprises 14 residues. Only the CDR3 region is kept as DNA, spanning 42 bases read in frame from base 1. CDR1 is given as SGHVS and CDR2 as FQNEAQ, both from the germline V gene. Details on this clone: Which antigen it targets is not known. Base qualities are not at hand, and no much larger clone is one base apart.

TCRbeta CDR3 regions were amplified from genomic DNA using the immunoSEQ Assay, a bias-controlled multiplex PCR. Under the source paper's analysis protocol: The number of nucleated cells in each sample was estimated by amplification of reference gene primers within the assay. To quantify the absolute abundance of each unique TCRbeta CDR3 rearrangement, sequence reads were collapsed and filtered. For each sample, productive Simpson clonality was calculated as the square root of Simpson's diversity index across productive rearrangements. Imported from immuneACCESS, the table was reduced by TCRdb to in-frame sequences with V and J called. These copies leave out some clones; in studies compared against another copy, an unresolved V gene accounts for under half, and the cause of the remainder is not known. V, J and clone size were drawn from that table, and D and trimming were deduced from the DNA. This sample is represented by about 74,000 clones; roughly four fifths of them were singletons. Roughly 7.3% of the sample goes to the ten largest clones.

Sequenced: peripheral blood. The chain is made from TRBV7-8 and TRBJ2-2; D gene: possibly TRBD1, on 5 matching bases. The receptor comes from a human donor in a cohort sampled during active COVID-19. The DNA reads as follows: TGTGCCAGCAGCTTTGGGGCCGGGACCGGGGAGCTGTTTTTT. It codes for CASSFGAGTGELFF.